This TCR beta chain was documented in a study of blood T cell repertoires in COVID-19. Study-level background: PBMCs, B-cell-depleted T cells, or T cells were the source of the cDNA or gDNA that made up the material.

In the authors' workflow: From reference gene primer amplification, estimates of nucleated cell counts were derived. Sequencing used immunoSEQ multiplex PCR; TCRdb keeps in-frame clones, though not all of them. V, J and clone size derive from that table, while D and trimming were established from the DNA sequence. The sample contains roughly 190,000 clones, around nine tenths of which appear only once. The source is an older man with acute or convalescent COVID-19. Sequencing was performed on peripheral blood.

The DNA of the CDR3 is TGTGCCAGCAGGTCTTTCTACGAGCAGTACTTC. This codes for CASRSFYEQYF. The chain uses TRBV28 and TRBJ2-7; D remains ambiguous. V was shortened by 6 bases and J by 3 bases, with 6 bases between the two germline ends. CDR1 MDHEN and CDR2 SYDVKM come from the germline V gene. This CDR3 spans 11 amino acids. Based on the CDR3 plus reference TRBV28 and TRBJ2-7, the full variable domain is DVKVTQSSRYLVKRTGEKVFLECVQDMDHENMFWYRQDPGLGLRLIYFSYDVKMKEKGDIPEGYSVSREKKERFSLILESASTNQTSMYLCASRSFYEQYFGPGTRLTVT.